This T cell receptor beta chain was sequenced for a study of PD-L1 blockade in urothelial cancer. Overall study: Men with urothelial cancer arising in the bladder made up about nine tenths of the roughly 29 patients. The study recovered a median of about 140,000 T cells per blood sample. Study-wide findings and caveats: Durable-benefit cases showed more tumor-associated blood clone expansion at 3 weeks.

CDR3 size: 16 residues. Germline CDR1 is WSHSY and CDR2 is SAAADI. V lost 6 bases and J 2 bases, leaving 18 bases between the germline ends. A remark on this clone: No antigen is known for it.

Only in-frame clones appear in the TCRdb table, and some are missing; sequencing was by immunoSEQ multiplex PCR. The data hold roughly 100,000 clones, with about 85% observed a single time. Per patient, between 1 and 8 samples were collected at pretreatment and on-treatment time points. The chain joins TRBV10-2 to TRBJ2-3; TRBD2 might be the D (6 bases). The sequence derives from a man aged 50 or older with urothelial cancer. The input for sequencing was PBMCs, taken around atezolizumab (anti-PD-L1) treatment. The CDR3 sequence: CASSATTSYFTDTQYF. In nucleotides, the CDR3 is TGCGCCAGCAGCGCTACGACTAGTTATTTCACAGATACGCAGTATTTT.